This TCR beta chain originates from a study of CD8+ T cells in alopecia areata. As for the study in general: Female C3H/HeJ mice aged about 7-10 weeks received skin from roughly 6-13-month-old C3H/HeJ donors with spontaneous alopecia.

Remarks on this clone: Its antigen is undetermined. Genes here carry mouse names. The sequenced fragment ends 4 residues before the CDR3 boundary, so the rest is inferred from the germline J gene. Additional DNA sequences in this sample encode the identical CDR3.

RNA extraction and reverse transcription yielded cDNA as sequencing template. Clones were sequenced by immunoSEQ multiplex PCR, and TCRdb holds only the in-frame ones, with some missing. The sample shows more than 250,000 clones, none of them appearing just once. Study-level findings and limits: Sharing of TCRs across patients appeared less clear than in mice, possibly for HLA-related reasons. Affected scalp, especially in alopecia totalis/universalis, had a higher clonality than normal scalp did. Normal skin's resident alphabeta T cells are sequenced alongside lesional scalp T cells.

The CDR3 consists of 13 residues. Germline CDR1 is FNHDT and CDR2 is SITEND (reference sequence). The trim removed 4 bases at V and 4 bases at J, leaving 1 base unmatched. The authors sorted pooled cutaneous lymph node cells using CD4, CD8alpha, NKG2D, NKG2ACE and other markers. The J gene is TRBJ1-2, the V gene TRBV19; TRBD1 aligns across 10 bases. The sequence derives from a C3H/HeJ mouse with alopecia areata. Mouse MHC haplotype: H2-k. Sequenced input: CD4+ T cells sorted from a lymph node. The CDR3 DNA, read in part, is TGTGCCAGCAGTCGGGACAGGGGCTCC. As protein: CASSRDRGS. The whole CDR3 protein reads CASSRDRGSDYTF.